This T cell receptor beta chain was sequenced in a study of beta chain features in type 1 diabetes. Findings of the study overall: Patients showed naive, central memory and Treg TCRB repertoires that appeared more similar than those of healthy donors. Among all four CD4+ subsets, Type 1 diabetes patients had TCRB CDR3s that were moderately but significantly shorter.

To note about this clone: Its matching antigen is unknown.

The isolated RNA, all of it, was reverse transcribed, so expressed TCRB transcripts were what got sequenced. Some clones are missing from TCRdb's copy, which holds only in-frame ones; the method was immunoSEQ multiplex PCR. The sample shows 100,000 to 150,000 clones, 9% of them seen only once. CDR1 MNHEY and CDR2 SMNVEV come from the germline V gene (reference sequence). The CDR3 is 16 residues long. V lost 6 bases, J lost 3 bases, and 8 bases stayed unmatched. Sequencing used central memory CD4+ T cells from blood. The receptor comes from a young man with type 1 diabetes. This chain connects TRBV27 to TRBJ1-5, with 10 bases aligning to TRBD1. CDR3 protein: CASSGDRGGDNQPQHF. The CDR3 DNA follows: TGTGCCAGCAGCGGGGACAGGGGAGGGGACAATCAGCCCCAGCATTTT.